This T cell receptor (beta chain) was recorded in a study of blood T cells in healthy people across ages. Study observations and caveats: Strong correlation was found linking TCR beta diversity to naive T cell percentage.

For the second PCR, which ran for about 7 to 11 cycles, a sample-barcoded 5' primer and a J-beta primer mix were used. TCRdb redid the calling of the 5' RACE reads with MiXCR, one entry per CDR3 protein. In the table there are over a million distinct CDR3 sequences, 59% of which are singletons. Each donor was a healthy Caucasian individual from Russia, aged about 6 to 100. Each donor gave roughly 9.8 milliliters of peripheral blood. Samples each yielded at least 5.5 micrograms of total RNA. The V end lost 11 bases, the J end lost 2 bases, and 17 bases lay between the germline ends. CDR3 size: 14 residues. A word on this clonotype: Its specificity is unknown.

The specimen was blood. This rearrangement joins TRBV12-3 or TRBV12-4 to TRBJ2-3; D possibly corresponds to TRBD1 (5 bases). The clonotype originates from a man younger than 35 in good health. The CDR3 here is CAGTPGHNTDTQYF. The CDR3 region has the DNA TGTGCCGGCACCCCCGGACACAACACAGATACGCAGTATTTT.